The 16 T cell receptor beta chains listed next were all sequenced from one sample in a study of identical twins. TCRdb re-derived calls from the 5' RACE reads in MiXCR, one entry per CDR3 protein. The sample lists about 720,000 distinct CDR3 sequences; around a sixth were seen once. The same data also went into a second study, on T cells expressing NK-cell markers.

Sequenced material: PBMCs. Receptors originate from a woman younger than 35 in good health.

The table lists this clonotype with many counts. The rearrangement joins TRBV7-2 to TRBJ1-5; D not resolved. V gave up 5 bases and J gave up 4 bases, with 6 bases separating them. The CDR3 covers 12 residues. CDR1 and CDR2 from the germline V gene are SGHTA and FQGNSA. CDR3 region: CASSRINQPQHF. The DNA for the CDR3 is TGTGCCAGCAGCCGAATTAATCAGCCCCAGCATTTT.

The chain joins TRBV6-2 or TRBV6-3 to TRBJ2-7; 7 bases fit TRBD2. V trimming: 6 bases; J trimming: 2 bases; junction bases outside the gene matches: 10. Germline V gene sequence: CDR1 MNHEY, CDR2 SVGEGT. The CDR3 covers 15 residues. CDR3 sequence: CASSPGERGAYEQYF. The CDR3 DNA is TGTGCCAGCAGCCCCGGGGAGCGGGGCGCCTACGAGCAGTACTTC.

There are a few counts of this clonotype. The chain couples TRBV29-1 to TRBJ2-2, with D tentatively TRBD2 (6 bases). Germline CDR1 and CDR2: SQVTM and ANQGSEA. The CDR3 consists of 12 residues. Between the trimmed V and J ends, which lost 4 bases and 7 bases, there was a span of 10 bases. CDR3 nucleotides: TGCAGCGTTGCCGGGAGTGGCGGGGAGCTGTTTTTT. It translates to CSVAGSGGELFF.

This chain uses TRBV12-3 or TRBV12-4 with TRBJ2-4; 7 bases line up with TRBD2. CDR3 length: 17 amino acids. The ends lost 3 bases at V and 2 bases at J; junction bases unmatched: 10. The CDR3: CASSFRLSGASKNIQYF. The DNA of the CDR3 is TGTGCCAGCAGTTTTCGTCTAAGCGGGGCATCCAAAAACATTCAGTACTTC.

The V call is TRBV4-3, the J call TRBJ2-3, with D uncertain. Between the trimmed V and J ends, which lost 4 bases and 0 bases, there was a span of 11 bases. Germline CDR1 reads LGHNA; CDR2 reads YSLEER. The CDR3 covers 15 residues. CDR3 nucleotides: TGCGCCAGCAGCCTCCAGGTCACTAGCACAGATACGCAGTATTTT. Translated, it gives CASSLQVTSTDTQYF.

The J gene is TRBJ2-1, the V gene TRBV9; TRBD2 agrees at 10 bases. The junction had 8 bases not matched to a gene; V was cut back by 4 bases and J by 13 bases. Germline CDR1 reads SGDLS; CDR2 reads YYNGEE. CDR3 length: 13 residues. CDR3 nucleotide sequence: TGTGCCAGCAGCCGGACTAGCGGAGGAGACCAGTTCTTC. Translating gives CASSRTSGGDQFF.

The gene calls are TRBV7-9 and TRBJ2-3; D is possibly TRBD1 (5 bases). CDR1 is SEHNR and CDR2 is FQNEAQ in the germline V gene (reference sequence). This CDR3 spans 14 amino acids. V gave up 5 bases and J gave up 4 bases, with 13 bases separating them. The CDR3 is CASSPSRGPDTQYF. The CDR3, as DNA: TGTGCCAGCAGCCCCTCTAGGGGCCCAGATACGCAGTATTTT.

The rearrangement joins TRBV13 to TRBJ2-3; 10 bases line up with TRBD2. Germline lookup yields CDR1 PRHDT and CDR2 FYEKMQ (reference sequence). V was pared by 7 bases and J by 9 bases, with 16 bases of the junction left unmatched. The CDR3 loop spans 16 amino acids. CDR3 sequence: CASTPGGSSGRDTQYF. Written as DNA, the CDR3 is TGTGCCAGCACCCCGGGGGGTTCCAGCGGGAGGGACACGCAGTATTTT.

This clonotype was picked up many times. The rearrangement uses TRBV7-2 and TRBJ2-3; no clear D gene. V gave up 5 bases and J gave up 5 bases, with 8 bases separating them. The germline V gene has CDR1 SGHTA and CDR2 FQGNSA. This CDR3 is built from 12 residues. The CDR3 is CASSPTLDTQYF. CDR3 nucleotide sequence: TGTGCCAGCAGCCCAACCCTAGATACGCAGTATTTT.

This rearrangement joins TRBV29-1 to TRBJ1-1, with TRBD1 identical over 7 bases. CDR1 and CDR2 from the germline V gene are SQVTM and ANQGSEA. Losses at the gene ends were 8 bases for V and 0 bases for J; bases not matched to a gene: 6. This CDR3 has 13 residues. The CDR3 DNA sequence: TGCAGCTCGGCCGGGACAGTGAACACTGAAGCTTTCTTT. Translating it yields CSSAGTVNTEAFF. Together with reference TRBV29-1 and TRBJ1-1, the CDR3 gives the full variable domain: SAVISQKPSRDICQRGTSLTIQCQVDSQVTMMFWYRQQPGQSLTLIATANQGSEATYESGFVIDKFPISRPNLTFSTLTVSNMSPEDSSIYLCSSAGTVNTEAFFGQGTRLTVV.

This chain connects TRBV20-1 to TRBJ2-3; 7 nucleotides agree with TRBD2. This CDR3 contains 15 residues. The germline gives CDR1 DFQATT, CDR2 SNEGSKA (reference sequence). The ends lost 0 bases at V and 3 bases at J; junction bases unmatched: 6. The CDR3 DNA is TGCAGTGCTAGAGATCTTCGCGGGAGTACAGATACGCAGTATTTT. Its translation is CSARDLRGSTDTQYF.

There are a few counts of this clonotype. The chain recombines TRBV20-1 with TRBJ2-1, with 7 bases aligning to TRBD1. This CDR3 contains 13 residues. J was trimmed by 4 bases and V by 6 bases; bases with no gene match: 6. CDR1 and CDR2 from the germline V gene are DFQATT and SNEGSKA (reference sequence). The CDR3 loop is CSAGDRQYNEQFF. In DNA form, the CDR3 reads TGCAGTGCAGGGGACAGACAATACAATGAGCAGTTCTTC.

The chain employs TRBV7-8 and TRBJ2-3; D gene unclear. Germline assignment: CDR1 SGHVS and CDR2 FQNEAQ. V was pared by 1 base and J by 2 bases, with 16 bases between. The length of the CDR3 is 17 residues. CDR3 in amino acids: CASSLEFRARNTDTQYF. For the CDR3, the DNA is TGTGCCAGCAGCTTAGAATTTAGGGCCAGAAACACAGATACGCAGTATTTT.

This clonotype appeared a few times. V usage is TRBV7-9 and J usage is TRBJ2-2; the D call may be TRBD1 or TRBD2 (5 bases each). The CDR3 length is 17 residues. Trimming stripped 2 bases from V and 4 bases from J, with 17 bases between. The germline gives CDR1 SEHNR, CDR2 FQNEAQ (reference sequence). The CDR3 reads CASSLRPPPGTTGELFF. DNA of the CDR3: TGTGCCAGCAGCTTAAGGCCCCCCCCGGGGACCACCGGGGAGCTGTTTTTT.

The V call is TRBV12-3 or TRBV12-4, the J call TRBJ2-1; 10 bases line up with TRBD1. Unmatched junction bases numbered 10, after V lost 7 bases and J lost 7 bases. This CDR3 region has 15 residues. CDR3 in amino acids: CASTYRWTGGNEQFF. The CDR3 nucleotides read TGTGCCAGCACTTATCGCTGGACAGGGGGGAATGAGCAGTTCTTC.

This clonotype appeared a few times. The chain carries TRBV29-1 and TRBJ2-3; D is unclear. The CDR3 consists of 13 residues. Per germline, CDR1 SQVTM and CDR2 ANQGSEA. V lost 4 bases and J lost 6, with 14 bases in between. CDR3 coding DNA: TGCAGCGTTGTTTTATACCGCGACGATACGCAGTATTTT. It codes for CSVVLYRDDTQYF.